This T cell receptor beta chain appears in the sequencing data of a study of blood T cell repertoires in COVID-19 (TCRdb year 2020). The study in broad terms: Samples from collaborators originated in the United States, Italy and Spain and spanned both the acute and convalescent phases of COVID-19. The material from the prospective study consisted of cDNA or gDNA derived from T cells, B-cell-depleted T cells, or PBMCs. Nearly every sample came with metadata listing a de-identified subject ID, COVID-19 status, age in years and sex. The dataset comprised deeply sampled blood TCRbeta repertoires from subjects exposed to, actively infected with, or recovered from COVID-19. Where available, HLA class I and class II types were obtained from metadata supplied by the sample provider rather than from assay-based typing. A freely available public database, intended as a resource for researchers studying the immune response to SARS-CoV-2, is where the repertoires were released. The samples were drawn from two sources: the first 160 participants of the ongoing ImmuneRACE study, and fewer than 1,500 subjects contributed by 6 global collaborators. Study-wide findings and limitations: Clinical and demographic metadata were provided uncurated, with the amount varying by source and participant.

Cut back by 6 bases and 3 bases, the V and J ends lie 14 bases apart. CDR3 length: 15 amino acids, cysteine to phenylalanine. Only the CDR3 region is kept as DNA, spanning 45 bases read in frame from base 1. A second Seattle source provided samples from volunteer blood donors who had recovered from COVID-19. The collaborating institutions used their own protocols to collect whole blood in K2EDTA tubes. Collaborator samples were shipped for TCRbeta analysis as frozen whole blood, isolated PBMCs, or DNA extracted from either sample type. For this clone: What antigen it recognizes has not been identified. The input lacks base qualities; no much larger clone sits a single base away.

The immunoSEQ Assay, a bias-controlled multiplex PCR, was used to amplify TCRbeta CDR3 regions from genomic DNA. As for how the authors treated the data: The number of nucleated cells in each sample was estimated by amplification of reference gene primers within the assay. Sequence reads were collapsed and filtered to measure the absolute abundance of every unique TCRbeta CDR3 rearrangement. For each sample, productive Simpson clonality was calculated as the square root of Simpson's diversity index across productive rearrangements. TCRdb re-hosts the immuneACCESS table, in-frame sequences only. Its copies lack some clones; in the studies checked, an unresolved V gene accounts for under half of them, and the cause for the rest is not known. That table is the source of V, J and clone size, and D and trimming were worked out from the DNA. For this sample the table gives about 260,000 clones, of which more than 75% were detected only once. The ten largest clones take up about 1.6% of the sample.

Sequenced sample: peripheral blood. The V and J genes are TRBV23-1 and TRBJ1-4; TRBD1 is possibly the D segment (5 matching bases). TRBV23-1 is an ORF for which the function is uncertain. This sequence originates from a woman aged 35 to 49 who had recovered from COVID-19. In nucleotide form, the sequence is TGCGCCAGCAGCCCCTTGGACATCCCTAATGAAAAACTGTTTTTT. Translated, it gives CASSPLDIPNEKLFF.